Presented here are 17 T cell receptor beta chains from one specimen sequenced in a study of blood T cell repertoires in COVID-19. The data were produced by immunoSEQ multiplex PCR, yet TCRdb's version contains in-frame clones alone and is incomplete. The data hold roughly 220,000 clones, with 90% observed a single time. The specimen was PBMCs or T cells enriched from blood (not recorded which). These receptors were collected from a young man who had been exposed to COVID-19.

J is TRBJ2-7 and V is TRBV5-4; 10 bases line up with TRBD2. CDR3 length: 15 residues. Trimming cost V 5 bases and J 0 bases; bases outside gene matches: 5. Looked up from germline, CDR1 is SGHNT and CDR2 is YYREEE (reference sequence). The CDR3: CASSRSGGSSYEQYF. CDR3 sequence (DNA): TGTGCCAGCAGTCGTAGCGGGGGGAGCTCCTACGAGCAGTACTTC.

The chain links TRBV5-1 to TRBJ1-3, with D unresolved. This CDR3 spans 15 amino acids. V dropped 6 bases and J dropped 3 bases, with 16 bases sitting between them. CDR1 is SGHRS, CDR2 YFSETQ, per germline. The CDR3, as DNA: TGCGCCAGCACCCTGACGTGGGGAGGTGGAAACACCATATATTTT. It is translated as CASTLTWGGGNTIYF.

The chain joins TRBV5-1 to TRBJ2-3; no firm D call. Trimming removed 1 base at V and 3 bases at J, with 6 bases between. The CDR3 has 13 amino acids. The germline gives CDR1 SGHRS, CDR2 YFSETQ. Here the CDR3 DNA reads TGCGCCAGCAGCTTGTTTCTAACAGATACGCAGTATTTT. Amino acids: CASSLFLTDTQYF.

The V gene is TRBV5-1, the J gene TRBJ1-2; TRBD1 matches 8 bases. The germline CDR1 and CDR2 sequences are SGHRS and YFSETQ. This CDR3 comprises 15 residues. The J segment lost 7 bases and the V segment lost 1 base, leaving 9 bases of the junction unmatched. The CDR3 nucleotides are TGCGCCAGCAGCTTGCCCCCAGGGGGCACTGGTGGCTACACCTTC. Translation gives CASSLPPGGTGGYTF. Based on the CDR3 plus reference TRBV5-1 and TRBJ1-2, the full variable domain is KAGVTQTPRYLIKTRGQQVTLSCSPISGHRSVSWYQQTPGQGLQFLFEYFSETQRNKGNFPGRFSGRQFSNSRSEMNVSTLELGDSALYLCASSLPPGGTGGYTFGSGTRLTVV.

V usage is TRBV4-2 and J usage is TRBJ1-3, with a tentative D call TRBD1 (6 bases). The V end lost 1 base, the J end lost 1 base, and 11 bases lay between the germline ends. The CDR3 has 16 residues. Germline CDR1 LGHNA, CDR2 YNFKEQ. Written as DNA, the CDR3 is TGTGCCAGCAGCCAAGCGGGAGGGGGTTCTGGAAACACCATATATTTT. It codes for CASSQAGGGSGNTIYF.

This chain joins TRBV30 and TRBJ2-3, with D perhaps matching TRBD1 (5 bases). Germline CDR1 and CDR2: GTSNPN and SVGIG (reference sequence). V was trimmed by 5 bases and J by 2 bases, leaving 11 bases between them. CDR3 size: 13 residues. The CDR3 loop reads CAWFQGFTDTQYF. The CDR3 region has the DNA TGTGCCTGGTTCCAGGGTTTCACAGATACGCAGTATTTT.

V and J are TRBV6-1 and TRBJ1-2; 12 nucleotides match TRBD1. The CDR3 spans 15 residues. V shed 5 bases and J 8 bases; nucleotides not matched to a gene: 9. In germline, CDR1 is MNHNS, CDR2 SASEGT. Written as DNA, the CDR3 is TGTGCCAGCAGTTCCCCGGGACAGGGGGCGGCGGGCTACACCTTC. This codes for CASSSPGQGAAGYTF.

The CDR3 DNA sequence: TGTGCCAGCAGCCAAGGGGTAGCGGGGAACACAGATACGCAGTATTTT. Translated, it gives CASSQGVAGNTDTQYF. The chain combines TRBV4-2 with TRBJ2-3, with 8 nucleotides matching TRBD2. J gave up 2 bases and V 1 base, and 5 bases lay outside the gene matches. Germline V gene data show CDR1 as LGHNA and CDR2 as YNFKEQ. This CDR3 has 16 amino acids.

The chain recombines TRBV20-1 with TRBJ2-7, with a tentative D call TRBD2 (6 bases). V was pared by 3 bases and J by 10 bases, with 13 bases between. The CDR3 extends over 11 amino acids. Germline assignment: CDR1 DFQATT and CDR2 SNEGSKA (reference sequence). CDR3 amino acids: CSARATGGQYF. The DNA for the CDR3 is TGCAGTGCTAGGGCCACCGGGGGACAGTACTTC.

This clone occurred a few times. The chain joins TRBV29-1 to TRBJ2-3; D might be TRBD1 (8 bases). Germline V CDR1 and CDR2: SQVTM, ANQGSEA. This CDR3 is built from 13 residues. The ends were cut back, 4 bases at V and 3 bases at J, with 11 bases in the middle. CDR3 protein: CSVAQGGTDTQYF. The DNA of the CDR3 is TGCAGCGTTGCACAGGGGGGGACAGATACGCAGTATTTT.

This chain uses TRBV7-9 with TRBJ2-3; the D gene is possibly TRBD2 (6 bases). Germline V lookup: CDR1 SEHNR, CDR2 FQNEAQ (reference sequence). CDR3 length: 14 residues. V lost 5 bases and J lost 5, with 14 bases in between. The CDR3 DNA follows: TGTGCCAGCAGCAGGACCTCAGCGGGAGATACGCAGTATTTT. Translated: CASSRTSAGDTQYF.

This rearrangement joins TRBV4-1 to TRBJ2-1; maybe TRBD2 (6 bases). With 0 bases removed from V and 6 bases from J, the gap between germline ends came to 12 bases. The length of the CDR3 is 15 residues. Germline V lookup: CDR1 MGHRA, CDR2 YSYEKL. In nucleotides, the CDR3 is TGCGCCAGCAGCCAAGATCTGCGGGGAGGCAATGAGCAGTTCTTC. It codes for CASSQDLRGGNEQFF.

The CDR3 loop is CASSFSPGTGTTQYF. In DNA form, the CDR3 reads TGCGCCAGCAGCTTCAGTCCCGGGACAGGGACGACCCAGTACTTC. V gene TRBV5-1 combines with J gene TRBJ2-5, with 9 bases fitting TRBD1. V shed 2 bases and J 7 bases; nucleotides not matched to a gene: 9. CDR1 and CDR2 (germline): SGHRS, YFSETQ. The CDR3 is made up of 15 amino acids.

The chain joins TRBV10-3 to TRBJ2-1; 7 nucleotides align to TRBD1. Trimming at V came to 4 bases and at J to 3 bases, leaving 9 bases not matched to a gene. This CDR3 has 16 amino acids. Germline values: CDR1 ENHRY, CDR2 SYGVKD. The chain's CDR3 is CAISVTGTEFYNEQFF. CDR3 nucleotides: TGTGCCATCAGTGTTACCGGGACAGAATTCTACAATGAGCAGTTCTTC.

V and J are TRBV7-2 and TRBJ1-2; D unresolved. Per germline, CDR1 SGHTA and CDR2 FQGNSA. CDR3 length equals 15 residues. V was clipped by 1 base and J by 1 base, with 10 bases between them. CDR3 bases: TGTGCCAGCAGCTTAGTCGGGAAGGTTAACTATGGCTACACCTTC. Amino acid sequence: CASSLVGKVNYGYTF. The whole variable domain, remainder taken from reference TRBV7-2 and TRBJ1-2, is GAGVSQSPSNKVTEKGKDVELRCDPISGHTALYWYRQSLGQGLEFLIYFQGNSAPDKSGLPSDRFSAERTGGSVSTLTIQRTQQEDSAVYLCASSLVGKVNYGYTFGSGTRLTVV.

CDR3 residues: CASSLMMTRGINEQFF. CDR3 nucleotide sequence: TGCGCCAGCAGCTTGATGATGACCCGGGGGATAAATGAGCAGTTCTTC. This chain connects TRBV5-1 to TRBJ2-1; maybe TRBD2 (6 bases). The V gene's germline CDR1 is SGHRS and CDR2 YFSETQ. V gave up 1 base and J gave up 7 bases, with 18 bases separating them. The CDR3 is 16 amino acids.

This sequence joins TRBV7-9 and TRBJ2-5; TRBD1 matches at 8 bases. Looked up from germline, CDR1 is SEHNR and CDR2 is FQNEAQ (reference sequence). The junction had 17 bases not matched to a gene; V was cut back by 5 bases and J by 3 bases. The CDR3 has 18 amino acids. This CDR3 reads CASSPVPRGPVSEETQYF. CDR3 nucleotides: TGTGCCAGCAGCCCCGTACCCAGGGGGCCAGTTTCGGAAGAGACCCAGTACTTC.